The 4 T cell receptor beta chains below all came from one sample that was sequenced in a study of T cell clones after liver transplantation. Sequencing was performed with immunoSEQ multiplex PCR; in TCRdb, only in-frame clones are kept and a portion is missing. Seen here are around 80,000 clones, 65% to 85% observed once, and the top ten hold 0.45% to 0.6%. The input for sequencing was CD4+ T cells from blood, taken approximately 3.5 years after liver transplant. Receptor source: a human patient who received a liver transplant. Some of these T cells may belong to the graft donor.

The V call is TRBV13, the J call TRBJ2-3, with 7 bases matching TRBD2. V gave up 8 bases and J gave up 4 bases; unmatched junction bases: 6. Germline CDR1 is PRHDT and CDR2 is FYEKMQ (reference sequence). The CDR3 covers 13 residues. The CDR3 nucleotides read TGTGCCAGCCATGGGAGGGGCCCAGATACGCAGTATTTT. Protein: CASHGRGPDTQYF. The entire variable domain, with the rest obtained from reference TRBV13 and TRBJ2-3, is as follows: AAGVIQSPRHLIKEKRETATLKCYPIPRHDTVYWYQQGPGQDPQFLISFYEKMQSDKGSIPDRFSAQQFSDYHSELNMSSLELGDSALYFCASHGRGPDTQYFGPGTRLTVL.

This chain uses TRBV14 with TRBJ2-7; maybe TRBD1 (5 bases). V lost 1 base and J 6 bases, leaving 7 bases between the germline ends. The CDR3 has 12 amino acids. Germline assignment: CDR1 SGHDN and CDR2 FVKESK. CDR3: CASSQARAEQYF. The CDR3, as DNA: TGTGCCAGCAGCCAAGCCAGGGCCGAGCAGTACTTC.

This CDR3 reads CASSLGFNTEAFF. CDR3 coding DNA: TGTGCCAGCAGCCTGGGCTTTAACACTGAAGCTTTCTTT. The chain is built from TRBV6-6 and TRBJ1-1; D is uncertain. This CDR3 contains 13 residues. The germline CDR1 and CDR2 sequences are MNHNY and SVGAGI (reference sequence). V lost 6 bases and J 2 bases, leaving 10 bases between the germline ends.

V usage is TRBV7-2 and J usage is TRBJ2-1; the D gene is possibly TRBD1 (7 bases). Germline-derived CDR1 and CDR2 are SGHTA and FQGNSA. V was trimmed by 4 bases and J by 10 bases, leaving 11 bases between them. This CDR3 is 12 amino acids long. The CDR3 DNA sequence: TGTGCCAGCAGCTCCAGGGGGAGGGAGCAGTTCTTC. Its translation: CASSSRGREQFF.